The 14 T cell receptor beta chains reported below all come from one sample, sequenced in a study of control samples from healthy donors and cancer patients. The method was immunoSEQ multiplex PCR; TCRdb's version includes in-frame clones alone and lacks a portion of them. The sample holds about 220,000 clones, roughly 94% seen once. Sequencing input: blood. Receptors originate from a man aged 50 to 59 in good health.

In nucleotides, the CDR3 is TGTGCCAGCAGCTTCGAGGATAACTATGGCTACACCTTC. Translation: CASSFEDNYGYTF. The rearrangement links TRBV13 to TRBJ1-2; no reliable D call. The V end lost 3 bases, the J end lost 1 base, and 6 bases lay between the germline ends. The CDR3 extends over 13 amino acids. Per germline, CDR1 PRHDT and CDR2 FYEKMQ (reference sequence).

The genes are TRBV28 and TRBJ1-1; no clear D gene. Germline CDR1 is MDHEN and CDR2 is SYDVKM. The germline V and J ends were trimmed by 5 bases and 4 bases, with 11 bases remaining between them. The CDR3 consists of 13 residues. For the CDR3, the DNA is TGTGCCAGCAGTGTTGTACGTTTCACTGAAGCTTTCTTT. This sequence encodes CASSVVRFTEAFF. The full variable domain, in which reference TRBV28 and TRBJ1-1 provide the parts outside the CDR3, is DVKVTQSSRYLVKRTGEKVFLECVQDMDHENMFWYRQDPGLGLRLIYFSYDVKMKEKGDIPEGYSVSREKKERFSLILESASTNQTSMYLCASSVVRFTEAFFGQGTRLTVV.

This clone was counted once. This rearrangement joins TRBV27 to TRBJ2-7, with 7 bases lining up with TRBD1. In germline, CDR1 is MNHEY, CDR2 SMNVEV (reference sequence). CDR3 length: 13 residues. V lost 5 bases and J lost 4; bases outside the gene matches: 5. The CDR3 loop is CASSTRTGYEQYV. CDR3 sequence (DNA): TGTGCCAGCAGTACAAGGACAGGTTACGAGCAGTACGTC.

The rearrangement joins TRBV5-1 to TRBJ2-5; TRBD2 matches at 8 bases. Germline V lookup: CDR1 SGHRS, CDR2 YFSETQ. The ends lost 4 bases at V and 3 bases at J; junction bases unmatched: 11. The CDR3 has 16 residues. The CDR3 DNA sequence: TGCGCCAGCAGCCGACCGGGAGCGGGGGCTAAAGAGACCCAGTACTTC. Amino acid sequence: CASSRPGAGAKETQYF. The whole variable domain, filled in from reference TRBV5-1 and TRBJ2-5, reads KAGVTQTPRYLIKTRGQQVTLSCSPISGHRSVSWYQQTPGQGLQFLFEYFSETQRNKGNFPGRFSGRQFSNSRSEMNVSTLELGDSALYLCASSRPGAGAKETQYFGPGTRLLVL.

The V and J genes are TRBV2 and TRBJ1-5; TRBD1 agrees at 11 bases. This CDR3 spans 13 amino acids. Germline V gene lookup returns CDR1 SNHLY and CDR2 FYNNEI. V was pared by 6 bases and J by 10 bases, with 5 bases of the junction left unmatched. CDR3 DNA sequence: TGTGCCAGCAGGGGACAGGGGGTGGGACCCCAGCATTTT. This gives the protein CASRGQGVGPQHF.

The V and J genes are TRBV13 and TRBJ2-7; D not resolved. Trimming stripped 1 base from V and 3 bases from J, with 10 bases between. This CDR3 contains 14 residues. The germline gives CDR1 PRHDT, CDR2 FYEKMQ (reference sequence). CDR3 nucleotide sequence: TGTGCCAGCAGCTTAGCTGGTAGGAACTACGAGCAGTACGTC. Protein product: CASSLAGRNYEQYV.

V is TRBV6-5 and J is TRBJ2-2; D is perhaps TRBD1 (5 bases). In germline, CDR1 is MNHEY, CDR2 SVGAGI. This CDR3 spans 14 amino acids. Trimming pared 5 bases from V and 6 bases from J, leaving 13 bases between. The CDR3 sequence is CASSRQPDPGELFF. The CDR3 coding sequence is TGTGCCAGCAGTAGACAGCCGGATCCCGGGGAGCTGTTTTTT.

The chain links TRBV7-8 to TRBJ1-1; D might be TRBD1 (6 bases). The germline V gene has CDR1 SGHVS and CDR2 FQNEAQ. V gave up 1 base and J gave up 1 base, with 10 bases separating them. CDR3 length: 15 amino acids. DNA of the CDR3: TGTGCCAGCAGCTTAGTAGGAGGGGGGAACACTGAAGCTTTCTTT. Residues: CASSLVGGGNTEAFF.

This chain uses TRBV7-9 with TRBJ1-2; TRBD1 agrees at 7 bases. From germline, CDR1 is SEHNR and CDR2 FQNEAQ (reference sequence). The CDR3 has 13 amino acids. Trimming cost V 2 bases and J 5 bases; bases outside gene matches: 2. Here the CDR3 DNA reads TGTGCCAGCAGCTTATCCAGGGGGTATGGCTACACCTTC. This translates into CASSLSRGYGYTF.

V is TRBV4-3 and J is TRBJ1-2, with a tentative D call TRBD1 (6 bases). The ends were cut back, 4 bases at V and 6 bases at J, with 15 bases in the middle. Germline CDR1 and CDR2: LGHNA and YSLEER. This CDR3 is built from 14 residues. CDR3 protein: CASSRREGGHGYTF. In nucleotides, the CDR3 is TGCGCCAGCAGCCGCCGAGAGGGGGGGCATGGCTACACCTTC.

The chain combines TRBV7-6 with TRBJ1-3, with D tentatively TRBD1 (5 bases). The CDR3 length is 21 residues. The V and J ends lost 0 bases and 4 bases respectively, with 28 bases between them. Germline V CDR1 and CDR2: SGHVS, FNYEAQ. CDR3 residues: CASSLATFRRLLPAGGNTIYF. The CDR3 DNA reads as TGTGCCAGCAGCTTAGCTACGTTCCGCAGATTGTTGCCCGCAGGGGGAAACACCATATATTTT.

The V call is TRBV5-1, the J call TRBJ1-2; 8 nucleotides agree with TRBD1. J was trimmed by 6 bases and V by 4 bases; bases with no gene match: 14. Germline values: CDR1 SGHRS, CDR2 YFSETQ. The CDR3 is 16 residues long. The CDR3 DNA reads as TGCGCCAGCAGCAAAGGACAGGGTGGAAGGACTCATGGCTACACCTTC. It is translated as CASSKGQGGRTHGYTF.

This chain connects TRBV15 to TRBJ2-1, with 8 nucleotides matching TRBD1. The CDR3 spans 16 residues. V gave up 7 bases and J gave up 4 bases; unmatched junction bases: 12. The germline CDR1 and CDR2 sequences are LNHNV and YYDKDF (reference sequence). This chain's CDR3 is CATTGGSNRRYNEQFF. CDR3 DNA: TGTGCCACCACAGGGGGCTCGAATCGAAGGTACAATGAGCAGTTCTTC.

This chain connects TRBV3-1 (or the pseudogene TRBV3-2) to TRBJ2-1, with TRBD1 matching 7 bases. The CDR3 loop spans 15 amino acids. Trimming at V came to 4 bases and at J to 2 bases, leaving 5 bases not matched to a gene. CDR1 is LGHDT and CDR2 is YNNKEL in the germline V gene (reference sequence). CDR3 residues: CASSLKQGPYNEQFF. CDR3 bases: TGTGCCAGCAGCCTAAAACAGGGGCCCTACAATGAGCAGTTCTTC.